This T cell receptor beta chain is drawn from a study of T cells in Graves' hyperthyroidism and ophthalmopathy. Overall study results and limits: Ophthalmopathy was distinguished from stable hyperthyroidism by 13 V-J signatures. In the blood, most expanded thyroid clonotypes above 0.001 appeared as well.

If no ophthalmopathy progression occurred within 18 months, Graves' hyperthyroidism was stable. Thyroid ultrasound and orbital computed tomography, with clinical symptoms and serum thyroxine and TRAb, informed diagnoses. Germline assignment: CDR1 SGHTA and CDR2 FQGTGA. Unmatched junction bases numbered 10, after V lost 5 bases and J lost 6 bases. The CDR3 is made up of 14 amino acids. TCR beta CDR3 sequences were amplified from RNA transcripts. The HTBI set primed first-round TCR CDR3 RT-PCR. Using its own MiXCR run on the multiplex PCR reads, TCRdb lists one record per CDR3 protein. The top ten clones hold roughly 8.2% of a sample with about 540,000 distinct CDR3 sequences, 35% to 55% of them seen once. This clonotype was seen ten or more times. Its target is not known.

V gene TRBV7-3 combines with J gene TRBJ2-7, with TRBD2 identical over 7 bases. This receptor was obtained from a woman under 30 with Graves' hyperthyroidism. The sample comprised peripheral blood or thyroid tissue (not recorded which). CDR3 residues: CASSLMTSSAEQYF. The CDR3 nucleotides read TGTGCCAGCAGCCTTATGACTAGCTCCGCCGAGCAGTACTTC.